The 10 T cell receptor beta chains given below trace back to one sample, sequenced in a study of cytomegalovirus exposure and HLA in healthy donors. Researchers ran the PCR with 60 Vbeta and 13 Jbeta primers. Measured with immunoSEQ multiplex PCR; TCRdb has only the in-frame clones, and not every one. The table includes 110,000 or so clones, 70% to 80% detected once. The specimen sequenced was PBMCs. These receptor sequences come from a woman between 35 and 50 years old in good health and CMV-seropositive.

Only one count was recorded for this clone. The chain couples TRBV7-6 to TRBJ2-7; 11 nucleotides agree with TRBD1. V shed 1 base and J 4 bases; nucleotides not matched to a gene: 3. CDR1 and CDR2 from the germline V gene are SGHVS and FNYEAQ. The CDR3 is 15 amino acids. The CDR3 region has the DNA TGTGCCAGCAGCTTAGGGGACAGGGGGGAATACGAGCAGTACTTC. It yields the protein CASSLGDRGEYEQYF.

The CDR3 DNA is TGTGCCAGCAGGGGACTAGCGAGCACAGATACGCAGTATTTT. Protein sequence: CASRGLASTDTQYF. The gene calls are TRBV2 and TRBJ2-3; 10 bases agree with TRBD2. V lost 6 bases and J lost 0; bases outside the gene matches: 0. Germline lookup yields CDR1 SNHLY and CDR2 FYNNEI. The CDR3 covers 14 residues.

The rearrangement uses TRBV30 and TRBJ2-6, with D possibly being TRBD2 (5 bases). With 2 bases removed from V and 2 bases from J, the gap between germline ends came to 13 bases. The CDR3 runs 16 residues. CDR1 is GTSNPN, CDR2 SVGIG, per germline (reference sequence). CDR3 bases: TGTGCCTGGAGTCCGACGGGGATTACTGGGGCCAACGTCCTGACTTTC. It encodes CAWSPTGITGANVLTF.

The CDR3 reads CASSRDPTGNYGYTF. The CDR3, as DNA: TGTGCCAGCAGCCGTGATCCTACCGGGAACTATGGCTACACCTTC. The V and J genes are TRBV6-5 and TRBJ1-2, with unresolved D. The CDR3 sequence is 15 residues long. Trimming cost V 6 bases and J 2 bases, with 16 bases left between them. Germline V CDR1 and CDR2: MNHEY, SVGAGI.

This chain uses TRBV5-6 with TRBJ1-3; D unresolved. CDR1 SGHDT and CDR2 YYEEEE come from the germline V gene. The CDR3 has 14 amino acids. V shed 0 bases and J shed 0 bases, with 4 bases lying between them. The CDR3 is CASSLVHSGNTIYF. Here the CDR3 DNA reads TGTGCCAGCAGCTTGGTACACTCTGGAAACACCATATATTTT.

CDR3 sequence: CASSLAAAGANVLTF. The CDR3 DNA reads TGTGCCAGCAGCTTAGCGGCGGCTGGGGCCAACGTCCTGACTTTC. V and J are TRBV7-9 and TRBJ2-6; the D is unclear. V dropped 0 bases and J dropped 2 bases, with 5 bases sitting between them. CDR3 length: 15 amino acids. Germline lookup yields CDR1 SEHNR and CDR2 FQNEAQ (reference sequence).

This CDR3 is CASGGRGKAGELFF. CDR3 nucleotide sequence: TGTGCCAGCGGGGGGAGGGGAAAGGCCGGGGAGCTGTTTTTT. The chain couples TRBV2 to TRBJ2-2; TRBD2 matches 7 bases. This CDR3 spans 14 amino acids. CDR1 and CDR2 from the germline V gene are SNHLY and FYNNEI. V shed 8 bases, J shed 6 bases, and the junction held 9 bases outside the gene matches.

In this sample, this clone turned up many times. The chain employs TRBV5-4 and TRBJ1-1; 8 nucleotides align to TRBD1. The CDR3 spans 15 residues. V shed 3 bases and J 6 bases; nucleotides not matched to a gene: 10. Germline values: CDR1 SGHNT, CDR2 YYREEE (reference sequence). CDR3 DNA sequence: TGTGCCAGCAGCTCCGGCCGGGACAGGAGCTCTGAAGCTTTCTTT. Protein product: CASSSGRDRSSEAFF.

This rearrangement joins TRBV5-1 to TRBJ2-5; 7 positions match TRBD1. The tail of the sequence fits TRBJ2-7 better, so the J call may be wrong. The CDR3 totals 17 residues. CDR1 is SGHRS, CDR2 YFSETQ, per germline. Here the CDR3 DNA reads TGCGCCAGCAGCGTAGGGGGCGGCTCAGGGAGCTCCTACGAGCAGTACTTC. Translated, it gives CASSVGGGSGSSYEQYF.

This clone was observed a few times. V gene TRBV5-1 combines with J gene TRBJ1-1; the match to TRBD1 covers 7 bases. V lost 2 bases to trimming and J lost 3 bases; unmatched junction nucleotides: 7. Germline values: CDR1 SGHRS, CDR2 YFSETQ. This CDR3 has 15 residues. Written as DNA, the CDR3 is TGCGCCAGCAGCTTTAGACAGGGTCGCGACACTGAAGCTTTCTTT. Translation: CASSFRQGRDTEAFF.